One and the same sample provided the 21 T cell receptor beta chains below, sequenced in a study of CD8 T cells in Susac syndrome. The RNA input was roughly 0.45 to 1 ug, and it was reverse transcribed with random hexamers. Using its own MiXCR run on the immunoSEQ multiplex PCR reads, TCRdb lists one record per CDR3 protein. The sample consists of roughly 130,000 distinct CDR3 sequences, around 94% of them appearing once. Sequenced: CD4+ T cells from PBMCs. Receptors originate from a human donor with multiple sclerosis.

This chain links TRBV4-3 with TRBJ1-1; D unclear. The CDR3 runs to 13 residues. Germline CDR1 and CDR2: LGHNA and YSLEER. With 0 bases removed from V and 4 bases from J, the gap between germline ends came to 6 bases. CDR3 amino acids: CASSQEGFTEAFF. The CDR3 DNA sequence: TGCGCCAGCAGCCAAGAAGGGTTCACTGAAGCTTTCTTT.

This clonotype was found once. The chain uses TRBV6-1 and TRBJ2-7; TRBD2 matches 8 bases. The CDR3 loop spans 13 amino acids. The V and J ends lost 2 bases and 9 bases, in that order; junction bases with no gene match: 6. CDR1 is MNHNS, CDR2 SASEGT, per germline. The chain's CDR3 is CASSEWRGATQYF. As DNA, the CDR3 is TGTGCCAGCAGTGAATGGCGGGGGGCCACGCAGTACTTC.

V is TRBV6-5 and J is TRBJ1-1; D unclear. The V gene's germline CDR1 is MNHEY and CDR2 SVGAGI. The CDR3 length is 13 residues. V was trimmed by 0 bases and J by 0 bases, leaving 2 bases between them. The CDR3, as DNA: TGTGCCAGCAGTTACTCGATGAACACTGAAGCTTTCTTT. It encodes CASSYSMNTEAFF.

This chain joins TRBV6-5 and TRBJ2-7; 9 bases are shared with TRBD2. With 8 bases clipped from V and 7 bases from J, the junction kept 6 bases outside the gene matches. The CDR3 runs 12 residues. Per germline, CDR1 MNHEY and CDR2 SVGAGI. The CDR3 reads CASAGGPGEQYF. The CDR3 coding sequence is TGTGCCAGCGCGGGAGGGCCAGGTGAGCAGTACTTC.

Comment on this clonotype: Relative to the germline gene, one junction end is altered; a read error may explain this. This sequence joins TRBV3-1 and TRBJ2-1; 8 bases fit TRBD2. Germline lookup yields CDR1 LGHDT and CDR2 YNNKEL (reference sequence). CDR3 length: 16 amino acids. The CDR3 DNA sequence: TGTGCCAGCAGCCCCCTAGCGGGCGGTAGGTACAGTGAGCAGTTCTTC. Its translation: CASSPLAGGRYSEQFF.

The genes are TRBV18 and TRBJ2-3; no reliable D call. Per the germline V gene, CDR1 is KGHSH and CDR2 is LQKENI. The CDR3 covers 16 residues. V lost 2 bases, J lost 0 bases, and 12 bases lay in between. This CDR3 is CASSPEIEPSTDTQYF. Written as DNA, the CDR3 is TGTGCCAGCTCACCAGAGATTGAGCCCAGCACAGATACGCAGTATTTT.

V usage is TRBV5-4 and J usage is TRBJ2-3; 14 bases match TRBD2. CDR1 and CDR2 (germline): SGHNT, YYREEE (reference sequence). V trimming: 4 bases; J trimming: 2 bases; junction bases outside the gene matches: 6. CDR3 size: 17 residues. The CDR3, as DNA: TGTGCCAGCAGCCCCGGGACTAGCGGGAGAAACACAGATACGCAGTATTTT. Its protein is CASSPGTSGRNTDTQYF.

In this sample, this clonotype turned up once. CDR3 in amino acids: CASSVQANTGELFF. The DNA for the CDR3 is TGTGCCAGTAGTGTCCAGGCGAACACCGGGGAGCTGTTTTTT. The chain is built from TRBV19 and TRBJ2-2, with unresolved D. CDR1 and CDR2 (germline): LNHDA, SQIVND (reference sequence). The ends were cut back, 5 bases at V and 0 bases at J, with 7 bases in the middle. The CDR3 loop spans 14 amino acids. The variable domain in full, with the rest retrieved from reference TRBV19 and TRBJ2-2, is DGGITQSPKYLFRKEGQNVTLSCEQNLNHDAMYWYRQDPGQGLRLIYYSQIVNDFQKGDIAEGYSVSREKKESFPLTVTSAQKNPTAFYLCASSVQANTGELFFGEGSRLTVL.

The J gene is TRBJ1-2, the V gene TRBV7-2; 7 bases are shared with TRBD1. CDR3 length equals 13 residues. Trimming at V came to 5 bases and at J to 5 bases, leaving 5 bases not matched to a gene. Germline CDR1 and CDR2: SGHTA and FQGNSA. The CDR3 spells CASSGRGLYGYTF. Here the CDR3 DNA reads TGTGCCAGCAGCGGGAGGGGGCTGTATGGCTACACCTTC.

V usage is TRBV5-4 and J usage is TRBJ2-4; 9 bases fit TRBD1. CDR1 is SGHNT and CDR2 is YYREEE in the germline V gene (reference sequence). J was trimmed by 5 bases and V by 0 bases; bases with no gene match: 6. This CDR3 contains 16 residues. The CDR3 nucleotides read TGTGCCAGCAGCTTGGCCGGGACAGGGCCCCAAAACATTCAGTACTTC. Protein product: CASSLAGTGPQNIQYF.

The V gene is TRBV5-4, the J gene TRBJ2-5; D might be TRBD1 or TRBD2, each matching 5 bases. CDR1 and CDR2 (germline): SGHNT, YYREEE (reference sequence). This CDR3 contains 13 residues. Between the trimmed V and J ends, which lost 1 base and 5 bases, there was a span of 9 bases. CDR3 loop: CASSLQGGETQYF. CDR3 coding DNA: TGTGCCAGCAGCTTGCAGGGCGGGGAGACCCAGTACTTC.

The rearrangement joins TRBV19 to TRBJ1-1; D is unresolved. Trimming removed 6 bases from V and 11 bases from J, with 13 bases in between. The CDR3 length is 11 residues. The germline V gene encodes CDR1 LNHDA and CDR2 SQIVND (reference sequence). The DNA for the CDR3 is TGTGCCAGTAGCTTGATAAATTGGGCTTTCTTT. It specifies CASSLINWAFF.

The J gene is TRBJ1-1, the V gene TRBV5-1; TRBD1 might be the D (6 bases). The CDR3 consists of 16 residues. Per germline, CDR1 SGHRS and CDR2 YFSETQ. Trimming pared 1 base from V and 4 bases from J, leaving 17 bases between. Here the CDR3 DNA reads TGCGCCAGCAGCTTGTCGGGGGGGCTCAGAGGCACTGAAGCTTTCTTT. Translating it yields CASSLSGGLRGTEAFF.

The chain links TRBV13 to TRBJ2-3; D gene ambiguous. With 1 base removed from V and 1 base from J, the gap between germline ends came to 15 bases. Germline assignment: CDR1 PRHDT and CDR2 FYEKMQ (reference sequence). CDR3 size: 17 residues. The DNA for the CDR3 is TGTGCCAGCAGCTTAGCGGCAGGCACCTCGGGCACAGATACGCAGTATTTT. Its translation is CASSLAAGTSGTDTQYF.

The chain joins TRBV5-1 to TRBJ2-4; D may be TRBD2 (6 bases). In germline, CDR1 is SGHRS, CDR2 YFSETQ. The CDR3 runs 14 residues. Trimming shortened V by 0 bases and J by 6 bases, and 10 bases separated the two germline ends. CDR3 loop: CASSLDERVNIQYF. The CDR3, as DNA: TGCGCCAGCAGCTTGGACGAGCGGGTAAACATTCAGTACTTC.

The chain is built from TRBV4-3 and TRBJ2-4; a possible D gene is TRBD1 (5 bases). Germline lookup yields CDR1 LGHNA and CDR2 YSLEER. V was shortened by 1 base and J by 8 bases, with 15 bases between the two germline ends. CDR3 length: 15 amino acids. The CDR3 is CASSQALQAVDIQYF. DNA for the CDR3: TGCGCCAGCAGCCAAGCCCTACAGGCCGTGGACATTCAGTACTTC.

The J gene is TRBJ1-2, the V gene TRBV5-1, with D perhaps TRBD1 (6 bases). This CDR3 spans 15 amino acids. The germline V gene has CDR1 SGHRS and CDR2 YFSETQ. V was trimmed by 3 bases and J by 2 bases, leaving 14 bases between them. The CDR3 is CASSSDSLKNYGYTF. DNA for the CDR3: TGCGCCAGCAGCTCGGACAGCCTCAAGAACTATGGCTACACCTTC.

This chain joins TRBV27 and TRBJ1-2, with D possibly matching TRBD1 (5 bases). Germline CDR1 MNHEY, CDR2 SMNVEV (reference sequence). Trimming cost V 5 bases and J 7 bases, with 20 bases left between them. This CDR3 is 15 amino acids long. CDR3 residues: CASSQSGTGHSGYTF. DNA for the CDR3: TGTGCCAGCAGTCAATCCGGGACGGGGCATTCTGGCTACACCTTC.

The chain couples TRBV6-1 to TRBJ1-5; perhaps TRBD1 as D (6 bases). The CDR3 runs to 14 residues. CDR1 and CDR2 (germline): MNHNS, SASEGT. The V end lost 9 bases, the J end lost 6 bases, and 18 bases lay between the germline ends. The CDR3 sequence: CASHQGNLGQPQHF. Here the CDR3 DNA reads TGTGCCAGTCACCAGGGGAATCTAGGTCAGCCCCAGCATTTT.

The chain couples TRBV5-1 to TRBJ2-1; D is possibly TRBD2 (5 bases). In germline, CDR1 is SGHRS, CDR2 YFSETQ. The CDR3 has 14 residues. V gave up 0 bases and J gave up 5 bases, with 9 bases separating them. CDR3 nucleotides: TGCGCCAGCAGCTTGGAGCGGCAGAACAATGAGCAGTTCTTC. Translated, it gives CASSLERQNNEQFF.

This sequence joins TRBV15 and TRBJ2-5; TRBD1 aligns across 7 bases. The V and J ends lost 4 bases and 5 bases, in that order; junction bases with no gene match: 7. The CDR3 consists of 14 residues. Germline assignment: CDR1 LNHNV and CDR2 YYDKDF (reference sequence). The CDR3 sequence is CATSKGTVEETQYF. DNA for the CDR3: TGTGCCACCAGCAAAGGGACAGTTGAGGAGACCCAGTACTTC.